These 26 T cell receptor beta chains came from one sample sequenced in a study of cytomegalovirus exposure and HLA in healthy donors. The PCR contained 60 Vbeta and 13 Jbeta primers. Method: immunoSEQ multiplex PCR; TCRdb's copy keeps in-frame clones and lacks some. Across some 75,000 clones, the top ten clones capture approximately 5.4% of the sample. Sequencing was carried out using PBMCs. The receptors derive from a man in his forties in good health and CMV-seronegative.

The rearrangement uses TRBV11-2 and TRBJ2-1; TRBD2 aligns across 9 bases. The CDR3 runs to 18 residues. V lost 2 bases and J lost 0; bases outside the gene matches: 8. Germline V gene lookup returns CDR1 SGHAT and CDR2 FQNNGV. CDR3 bases: TGTGCCAGCAGCTTAAAAGCTAGCGGGGAAAGCTCCTACAATGAGCAGTTCTTC. Its protein product is CASSLKASGESSYNEQFF.

The J gene is TRBJ1-2, the V gene TRBV27, with D perhaps matching TRBD1 (6 bases). V lost 2 bases and J 4 bases, leaving 14 bases between the germline ends. Germline loops: CDR1 MNHEY, CDR2 SMNVEV (reference sequence). This CDR3 is 15 amino acids long. DNA for the CDR3: TGTGCCAGCAGTTTAGGGACAACTCCTAGCTATGGCTACACCTTC. Protein product: CASSLGTTPSYGYTF.

The chain is built from TRBV18 and TRBJ1-3; D is ambiguous. From germline, CDR1 is KGHSH and CDR2 LQKENI. Trimming shortened V by 3 bases and J by 0 bases, and 9 bases separated the two germline ends. The CDR3 sequence is 15 residues long. CDR3 residues: CASSPRSASGNTIYF. The CDR3 DNA is TGTGCCAGCTCACCTCGGTCCGCCTCTGGAAACACCATATATTTT.

The J gene is TRBJ2-5, the V gene TRBV6-5; D remains ambiguous. CDR1 is MNHEY, CDR2 SVGAGI, per germline. CDR3 length: 13 residues. V lost 5 bases, J lost 5 bases, and 12 bases lay in between. CDR3 protein: CASSTRLLETQYF. The CDR3 DNA is TGTGCCAGCAGTACCAGGTTATTGGAGACCCAGTACTTC.

The chain recombines TRBV10-3 with TRBJ2-2; 7 bases line up with TRBD1. Trimming removed 2 bases from V and 5 bases from J; junction bases left unmatched: 5. This CDR3 is built from 15 residues. Germline V gene data show CDR1 as ENHRY and CDR2 as SYGVKD. In nucleotides, the CDR3 is TGTGCCATCAGTGAGGGAACAGGGGTAACCGGGGAGCTGTTTTTT. It translates to CAISEGTGVTGELFF.

The chain couples TRBV4-1 to TRBJ2-1; TRBD2 matches 8 bases. Trimming cost V 0 bases and J 7 bases; bases outside gene matches: 8. CDR3 length: 16 amino acids. Germline V gene lookup returns CDR1 MGHRA and CDR2 YSYEKL. DNA for the CDR3: TGCGCCAGCAGCCAAGAAGACGGGGGGGCGAGTAATGAGCAGTTCTTC. As protein: CASSQEDGGASNEQFF.

The J gene is TRBJ2-2, the V gene TRBV5-6, with D perhaps TRBD1 (5 bases). The CDR3 extends over 15 amino acids. Germline values: CDR1 SGHDT, CDR2 YYEEEE. Between the trimmed V and J ends, which lost 6 bases and 6 bases, there was a span of 18 bases. Written as DNA, the CDR3 is TGTGCCAGCACCCCCCAGGGTATTTTCGCCGGGGAGCTGTTTTTT. Translated: CASTPQGIFAGELFF.

The chain links TRBV19 to TRBJ1-5; TRBD1 aligns across 7 bases. The CDR3 loop spans 15 amino acids. CDR1 and CDR2 from the germline V gene are LNHDA and SQIVND (reference sequence). V was pared by 6 bases and J by 2 bases, with 7 bases of the junction left unmatched. This CDR3 is CASRTQGTGNQPQHF. The CDR3 coding sequence is TGTGCCAGTAGAACACAGGGGACGGGCAATCAGCCCCAGCATTTT.

This chain uses TRBV9 with TRBJ2-3, with D maybe TRBD1 (6 bases). The germline CDR1 and CDR2 sequences are SGDLS and YYNGEE. CDR3 size: 17 residues. V shed 3 bases and J shed 2 bases, with 19 bases lying between them. The CDR3 sequence is CASSERERWTVTDTQYF. The CDR3 bases are TGTGCCAGCAGCGAGAGGGAACGCTGGACAGTCACAGATACGCAGTATTTT.

The chain links TRBV5-1 to TRBJ2-7, with D possibly TRBD1 on 6 matching bases. CDR1 is SGHRS, CDR2 YFSETQ, per germline. This CDR3 is built from 13 residues. Trimming took off 4 bases at V and 4 bases at J, with 12 bases between the two ends. The CDR3 DNA sequence: TGCGCCAGCAGCCCCGGGACAATGTACGAGCAGTACTTC. Its protein product is CASSPGTMYEQYF.

The chain uses TRBV7-6 and TRBJ2-2; 12 bases are shared with TRBD1. The CDR3 runs 18 residues. Germline CDR1 is SGHVS and CDR2 is FNYEAQ. J gave up 6 bases and V 3 bases, and 11 bases lay outside the gene matches. This CDR3 is CASSLGQGAGSFAGELFF. The CDR3 bases are TGTGCCAGCAGCTTGGGACAGGGGGCTGGTTCTTTTGCCGGGGAGCTGTTTTTT. Combining the CDR3 with reference TRBV7-6 and TRBJ2-2 gives the whole variable domain GAGVSQSPRYKVTKRGQDVALRCDPISGHVSLYWYRQALGQGPEFLTYFNYEAQQDKSGLPNDRFSAERPEGSISTLTIQRTEQRDSAMYRCASSLGQGAGSFAGELFFGEGSRLTVL.

The rearrangement uses TRBV6-5 and TRBJ2-7, with D possibly being TRBD1 (7 bases). Germline V gene data show CDR1 as MNHEY and CDR2 as SVGAGI. V lost 10 bases and J 5 bases, leaving 18 bases between the germline ends. The CDR3 runs 13 residues. CDR3 residues: CATSGGGLHEQYF. DNA of the CDR3: TGTGCCACCTCAGGGGGAGGTCTCCACGAGCAGTACTTC.

This rearrangement joins TRBV6-6 to TRBJ1-1; D might be TRBD1 (6 bases). V was shortened by 4 bases and J by 1 base, with 10 bases between the two germline ends. This CDR3 spans 14 amino acids. CDR1 and CDR2 from the germline V gene are MNHNY and SVGAGI (reference sequence). The CDR3 DNA is TGTGCCAGCAGTTTACCGGGACAGAACACTGAAGCTTTCTTT. Translation gives CASSLPGQNTEAFF.

The chain links TRBV6-1 to TRBJ2-7; possible D gene TRBD2, 6 bases. CDR1 is MNHNS and CDR2 is SASEGT in the germline V gene. The CDR3 runs 15 residues. The V and J ends lost 0 bases and 0 bases respectively, with 9 bases between them. This CDR3 reads CASSEAAGSSYEQYF. The CDR3 DNA reads TGTGCCAGCAGTGAAGCCGCCGGGAGCTCCTACGAGCAGTACTTC.

The chain uses TRBV2 and TRBJ2-1; D is possibly TRBD2 (5 bases). The CDR3 spans 14 residues. The germline CDR1 and CDR2 sequences are SNHLY and FYNNEI. V gave up 2 bases and J gave up 4 bases, with 9 bases separating them. The CDR3 reads CASSERTVYNEQFF. The CDR3 nucleotides are TGTGCCAGCAGTGAAAGGACTGTGTACAATGAGCAGTTCTTC.

This chain links TRBV7-9 with TRBJ2-3; D remains unclear. Trimming cost V 7 bases and J 1 base, with 12 bases left between them. CDR1 SEHNR and CDR2 FQNEAQ come from the germline V gene (reference sequence). The CDR3 spans 14 residues. The CDR3 DNA reads TGTGCCAGCACACGTACAGCCCGCACAGATACGCAGTATTTT. Its protein is CASTRTARTDTQYF.

The chain links TRBV7-2 to TRBJ1-3; TRBD1 aligns across 11 bases. Germline values: CDR1 SGHTA, CDR2 FQGNSA. This CDR3 has 16 residues. Losses at the gene ends were 3 bases for V and 1 base for J; bases not matched to a gene: 2. The CDR3 nucleotides read TGTGCCAGCAGCTTGGGGACAGGGGGGTCTGGAAACACCATATATTTT. This gives the protein CASSLGTGGSGNTIYF.

This chain connects TRBV7-9 to TRBJ1-1; 8 nucleotides line up with TRBD1. The CDR3 totals 15 residues. Germline V gives CDR1 SEHNR, CDR2 FQNEAQ (reference sequence). The junction had 7 bases not matched to a gene; V was cut back by 7 bases and J by 0 bases. The CDR3 region has the DNA TGTGCCAGCACTCCGGGACAGGACTTGAACACTGAAGCTTTCTTT. It translates to CASTPGQDLNTEAFF.

The V and J genes are TRBV28 and TRBJ2-7; 11 nucleotides align to TRBD2. The V segment lost 5 bases and the J segment 2 bases; nucleotides outside the gene matches: 5. CDR3 length: 15 residues. Germline CDR1 reads MDHEN; CDR2 reads SYDVKM. CDR3: CASSTPTSGAYEQYF. CDR3 in DNA: TGTGCCAGCAGTACACCGACTAGCGGGGCCTACGAGCAGTACTTC.

As DNA, the CDR3 is TGTGCCAGCAGCCGTTCTGGGACAGGGGGCAACACTGAAGCTTTCTTT. Residues: CASSRSGTGGNTEAFF. The chain employs TRBV9 and TRBJ1-1, with TRBD1 matching 12 bases. J lost 2 bases, V lost 4 bases, and 6 bases had no gene match. The CDR3 spans 16 residues. Looked up from germline, CDR1 is SGDLS and CDR2 is YYNGEE. Combining the CDR3 with reference TRBV9 and TRBJ1-1 gives the whole variable domain DSGVTQTPKHLITATGQRVTLRCSPRSGDLSVYWYQQSLDQGLQFLIQYYNGEERAKGNILERFSAQQFPDLHSELNLSSLELGDSALYFCASSRSGTGGNTEAFFGQGTRLTVV.

The V call is TRBV7-6, the J call TRBJ2-1; 12 bases line up with TRBD2. The CDR3 is 18 residues long. CDR1 is SGHVS, CDR2 FNYEAQ, per germline. Trimming cost V 0 bases and J 5 bases; bases outside gene matches: 8. The CDR3 region has the DNA TGTGCCAGCAGCTTAGCGCCGACTAGCGGGAGTTACAACAATGAGCAGTTCTTC. Translating it yields CASSLAPTSGSYNNEQFF.

The chain carries TRBV27 and TRBJ1-5; D unclear. Germline V gene sequence: CDR1 MNHEY, CDR2 SMNVEV (reference sequence). The ends were cut back, 7 bases at V and 4 bases at J, with 5 bases in the middle. The CDR3 length is 11 residues. CDR3 sequence reads: CASNSNQPQHF. For the CDR3, the DNA is TGTGCCAGCAATTCAAATCAGCCCCAGCATTTT.

The gene calls are TRBV28 and TRBJ1-4; 7 bases are a match to TRBD1. This CDR3 contains 14 residues. CDR1 is MDHEN and CDR2 is SYDVKM in the germline V gene. Trimming at V came to 2 bases and at J to 8 bases, leaving 5 bases not matched to a gene. CDR3 in DNA: TGTGCCAGCAGTTTACAGGGGGAAAGGGAAAAACTGTTTTTT. Protein product: CASSLQGEREKLFF.

The V and J genes are TRBV9 and TRBJ2-3; TRBD2 matches 9 bases. Germline CDR1 is SGDLS and CDR2 is YYNGEE. The V segment lost 4 bases and the J segment 1 base; nucleotides outside the gene matches: 4. The CDR3 runs 15 residues. The DNA of the CDR3 is TGTGCCAGCAGCCTATCTAGCGGGGGCACAGATACGCAGTATTTT. Translation: CASSLSSGGTDTQYF.

The chain has TRBV28 and TRBJ2-7; 7 positions match TRBD2. CDR3 length: 16 residues. Trimming at V came to 7 bases and at J to 2 bases, leaving 14 bases not matched to a gene. CDR1 MDHEN and CDR2 SYDVKM come from the germline V gene. The CDR3, as DNA: TGTGCCAGCACCTCTCCTGGAGCTAGCGGCCCCTACGAGCAGTACTTC. This encodes CASTSPGASGPYEQYF.

The chain joins TRBV4-3 to TRBJ2-1, with 10 bases identical to TRBD2. Germline V gene lookup returns CDR1 LGHNA and CDR2 YSLEER. CDR3 length equals 15 residues. V lost 1 base to trimming and J lost 7 bases; unmatched junction nucleotides: 4. In DNA, the CDR3 is TGCGCCAGCAGCCAAGCTAGCGGGGGAGGGAATGAGCAGTTCTTC. It yields the protein CASSQASGGGNEQFF.